Listed below are T cell receptor beta chains from one sample, sequenced in a study of human T cells and chemical hapten exposure. TCRdb analysed the RACE reads with MiXCR anew, one entry per CDR3 protein. This table has tens of thousands of distinct CDR3 sequences, 9% to 10% appearing once. The sequencing here drew on whole blood, taken in connection with sensitization to the hapten diphenylcyclopropenone (DPC). These receptors came from a middle-aged woman with alopecia areata. Some clones in this sample may be carry-over from other donors' samples. CDR3s include the opening cysteine and the closing phenylalanine or tryptophan. D genes are given only for firm matches. Clone size is shown for a subset of rows, as once, few, many or a class of expanded clone.

J: TRBJ1-2
D: NA
V: TRBV4-1
size: many
CDR3: CASSQDSAPGRYGYTF
DNA: TGCGCCAGCAGCCAAGATTCCGCCCCGGGTCGCTATGGCTACACCTTC

J: TRBJ1-6
D: NA
V: TRBV4-2
size: NA
CDR3: CASSQGDEESPLHF
DNA: TGTGCCAGCAGCCAAGGGGACGAGGAATCACCCCTCCACTTT

J: TRBJ2-7
D: NA
V: TRBV7-3
size: NA
CDR3: CASSLIRTKRASYEQYF
DNA: TGTGCCAGCAGCCTCATAAGGACCAAAAGGGCCTCCTACGAGCAGTACTTC

J: TRBJ2-3
D: NA
V: TRBV29-1
size: few
CDR3: CSVVGYTDTQYF
DNA: TGCAGCGTTGTGGGCTACACAGATACGCAGTATTTT

J: TRBJ2-7
D: TRBD1
V: TRBV28
size: many
CDR3: CASSPLQGAREQYF
DNA: TGTGCCAGCAGTCCGTTACAGGGGGCGCGGGAGCAGTACTTC

J: TRBJ1-6
D: NA
V: TRBV13
size: many
CDR3: CASSLRGSNNSPLHF
DNA: TGTGCCAGCAGCTTACGGGGCAGTAATAATTCACCCCTCCACTTT

J: TRBJ2-7
D: NA
V: TRBV2
size: few
CDR3: CASTLRGYSEQYF
DNA: TGTGCCAGCACCCTCCGGGGGTATTCCGAGCAGTACTTC

J: TRBJ1-1
D: NA
V: TRBV29-1
size: few
CDR3: CSVLIQMNTEAFF
DNA: TGCAGCGTTTTAATCCAGATGAACACTGAAGCTTTCTTT

J: TRBJ2-3
D: NA
V: TRBV6-1
size: NA
CDR3: CASSETEGGSSDTQYF
DNA: TGTGCCAGCAGTGAAACTGAGGGGGGTAGTTCAGATACGCAGTATTTT

J: TRBJ2-7
D: NA
V: TRBV4-3
size: many
CDR3: CASSQEREPTYEQYF
DNA: TGCGCCAGCAGCCAAGAAAGGGAGCCGACCTACGAGCAGTACTTC

J: TRBJ1-4
D: NA
V: TRBV6-5
size: NA
CDR3: CASSYRPGSDNEKLFF
DNA: TGTGCCAGCAGTTACCGTCCAGGCTCTGATAATGAAAAACTGTTTTTT

J: TRBJ2-7
D: NA
V: TRBV6-2/TRBV6-3
size: NA
CDR3: CASSYLETDEQYF
DNA: TGTGCCAGCAGTTACTTGGAGACTGACGAGCAGTACTTC

J: TRBJ2-2
D: TRBD2
V: TRBV6-5
size: many
CDR3: CAGSTSGGIGELFF
DNA: TGTGCCGGGTCGACTAGCGGGGGGATCGGGGAGCTGTTTTTT

J: TRBJ2-7
D: NA
V: TRBV10-3
size: few
CDR3: CAMGVGRGQYF
DNA: TGTGCCATGGGCGTTGGGCGGGGGCAGTACTTC

J: TRBJ2-3
D: TRBD2
V: TRBV6-2/TRBV6-3
size: few
CDR3: CASSVGGSTDTQYF
DNA: TGTGCCAGCAGTGTCGGGGGGAGCACAGATACGCAGTATTTT

J: TRBJ1-1
D: NA
V: TRBV9
size: NA
CDR3: CASSVGQSTEAFF
DNA: TGTGCCAGCAGCGTAGGGCAGTCCACTGAAGCTTTCTTT

J: TRBJ1-3
D: TRBD1
V: TRBV12-3/TRBV12-4
size: many
CDR3: CASSPADRGGNTIYF
DNA: TGTGCCAGCAGTCCCGCTGACAGGGGTGGAAACACCATATATTTT

J: TRBJ1-1
D: TRBD1
V: TRBV20-1
size: many
CDR3: CSAREQGRTEAFF
DNA: TGCAGTGCTAGGGAACAGGGGAGAACTGAAGCTTTCTTT

J: TRBJ1-4
D: NA
V: TRBV29-1
size: few
CDR3: CSVESPGLDNEKLFF
DNA: TGCAGCGTTGAAAGTCCGGGGCTTGATAATGAAAAACTGTTTTTT

J: TRBJ1-4
D: NA
V: TRBV12-3/TRBV12-4
size: many
CDR3: CASKDSPSGQKLFF
DNA: TGTGCCAGCAAGGACAGCCCCTCTGGTCAAAAACTGTTTTTT

J: TRBJ2-7
D: NA
V: TRBV6-5
size: NA
CDR3: CASKGIGGQGKYEQYF
DNA: TGTGCCAGCAAAGGAATAGGTGGGCAGGGGAAATACGAGCAGTACTTC

J: TRBJ2-7
D: NA
V: TRBV18
size: few
CDR3: CASSPVSVSSYEQYF
DNA: TGTGCCAGCTCACCCGTATCGGTTTCAAGCTACGAGCAGTACTTC

J: TRBJ1-6
D: TRBD1
V: TRBV6-5
size: many
CDR3: CASSWDRGSSYNSPLHF
DNA: TGTGCCAGCAGCTGGGACAGGGGGTCGTCCTATAATTCACCCCTCCACTTT

J: TRBJ2-3
D: NA
V: TRBV6-2/TRBV6-3
size: many
CDR3: CASSFSSETDTQYF
DNA: TGTGCCAGCAGTTTTTCTAGCGAGACAGATACGCAGTATTTT

J: TRBJ1-2
D: NA
V: TRBV6-1
size: NA
CDR3: CAGSTNYGYTF
DNA: TGTGCGGGGTCTACCAACTATGGCTACACCTTC